This T cell receptor (beta chain) stems from a study of regulatory T cells in long-lasting Graves disease. Arm-PCR of CDR3 regions with iRepertoire HTBI primers generated TCR beta libraries. TCRdb re-called the multiplex PCR reads with MiXCR, one entry per CDR3 protein. The repertoire holds around 360,000 distinct CDR3 sequences, with 15% to 20% as singletons. The time point denotes: newly diagnosed GD, antithyroid drugs for less than 3 months. The authors made the TCR library using RNA they extracted from PBMCs. This clonotype occurred many times. The V and J ends lost 3 bases and 8 bases respectively, with 10 bases between them. Looked up from germline, CDR1 is SNHLY and CDR2 is FYNNEI. The CDR3 extends over 12 amino acids. The same data also contributed to another study, on T cells in Graves' hyperthyroidism and ophthalmopathy.

This clonotype was sampled from a woman in her late teens or twenties with Graves disease. The gene calls are TRBV2 and TRBJ1-2; TRBD1 might be the D (5 bases). The specimen was peripheral blood mononuclear cells (PBMCs), collected at new diagnosis, from a patient treated with antithyroid drugs. Here the CDR3 reads CASSDGTRGYTF. The DNA for the CDR3 is TGTGCCAGCAGTGACGGGACTCGAGGCTACACCTTC.